These T cell receptor beta chains were read from a single sample in a study of early T cells in non-severe SARS-CoV-2 infection. TCRdb re-called the 5' RACE reads with MiXCR, one entry per CDR3 protein. The sample has 100,000 to 150,000 distinct CDR3 sequences; around 14% are singletons. The sample comprised whole blood. Source of these receptors: an adult who was a healthcare worker with PCR-confirmed SARS-CoV-2 infection or an uninfected control (not recorded which). The CDR3 runs from the conserved cysteine through the conserved F or W. D genes are given only for firm matches. Some rows have no size entry. The others give once, few or many, or a class for an expanded clone.

V gene: TRBV21-1; CDR3 length: 15; D gene: -; clone size: few; J gene: TRBJ1-6; CDR3 protein: CASSSRGRPNSPLHF; CDR3 DNA: TGTGCCAGCAGCAGCAGGGGGCGGCCTAATTCACCCCTCCACTTT
V gene: TRBV13; CDR3 length: 16; D gene: TRBD2; clone size: few; J gene: TRBJ2-5; CDR3 protein: CASSQRTSGGQETQYF; CDR3 DNA: TGTGCCAGCAGCCAGAGGACTAGCGGGGGACAAGAGACCCAGTACTTC
V gene: TRBV12-3/TRBV12-4; CDR3 length: 17; D gene: TRBD2; clone size: -; J gene: TRBJ2-2; CDR3 protein: CASSSRLAGSRTGELFF; CDR3 DNA: TGTGCCAGCAGTTCCCGACTAGCGGGGTCTCGGACCGGGGAGCTGTTTTTT
V gene: TRBV3-1; CDR3 length: 14; D gene: -; clone size: -; J gene: TRBJ2-3; CDR3 protein: CASSQDPTVDTQYF; CDR3 DNA: TGTGCCAGCAGCCAGGATCCCACGGTAGATACGCAGTATTTT
V gene: TRBV24-1; CDR3 length: 14; D gene: TRBD2; clone size: few; J gene: TRBJ2-1; CDR3 protein: CATSDPSGNNEQFF; CDR3 DNA: TGTGCCACCAGTGACCCTAGCGGAAACAATGAGCAGTTCTTC
V gene: TRBV11-2; CDR3 length: 17; D gene: TRBD1; clone size: few; J gene: TRBJ1-1; CDR3 protein: CASSPFGQGARGTEAFF; CDR3 DNA: TGTGCCAGCAGCCCCTTCGGACAGGGGGCGAGAGGTACTGAAGCTTTCTTT
V gene: TRBV6-1; CDR3 length: 15; D gene: -; clone size: -; J gene: TRBJ2-1; CDR3 protein: CASSEWGDYYNEQFF; CDR3 DNA: TGTGCCAGCAGTGAATGGGGTGATTACTACAATGAGCAGTTCTTC
V gene: TRBV5-1; CDR3 length: 17; D gene: TRBD2; clone size: -; J gene: TRBJ2-5; CDR3 protein: CASSFANLLAGQETQYF; CDR3 DNA: TGCGCCAGCAGCTTCGCCAATCTTTTAGCGGGCCAAGAGACCCAGTACTTC
V gene: TRBV25-1; CDR3 length: 14; D gene: -; clone size: few; J gene: TRBJ1-5; CDR3 protein: CASSQTGRNQPQHF; CDR3 DNA: TGTGCCAGCAGTCAGACGGGTCGGAATCAGCCCCAGCATTTT
V gene: TRBV6-5; CDR3 length: 14; D gene: -; clone size: -; J gene: TRBJ2-3; CDR3 protein: CASSYRALGDTQYF; CDR3 DNA: TGTGCCAGCAGTTATCGCGCTCTTGGGGATACGCAGTATTTT
V gene: TRBV3-1; CDR3 length: 16; D gene: TRBD2; clone size: -; J gene: TRBJ2-1; CDR3 protein: CASSLGLAGGRHEQFF; CDR3 DNA: TGTGCCAGCAGCCTTGGACTAGCGGGGGGACGGCATGAGCAGTTCTTC
V gene: TRBV7-8; CDR3 length: 15; D gene: TRBD1; clone size: few; J gene: TRBJ2-7; CDR3 protein: CASTVEGGLTYEQYF; CDR3 DNA: TGTGCCAGCACTGTCGAAGGGGGCCTTACGTACGAGCAGTACTTC
V gene: TRBV20-1; CDR3 length: 12; D gene: -; clone size: few; J gene: TRBJ1-5; CDR3 protein: CSASDKTGPQHF; CDR3 DNA: TGCAGTGCTAGTGACAAAACGGGGCCCCAGCATTTT
V gene: TRBV5-1; CDR3 length: 15; D gene: -; clone size: -; J gene: TRBJ2-1; CDR3 protein: CASSLGYPGDNEQFF; CDR3 DNA: TGCGCCAGCAGCTTGGGATACCCGGGGGACAATGAGCAGTTCTTC
V gene: TRBV7-9; CDR3 length: 18; D gene: -; clone size: few; J gene: TRBJ1-4; CDR3 protein: CASSLGGRGIATNEKLFF; CDR3 DNA: TGTGCCAGCAGCTTAGGAGGGAGAGGGATTGCAACTAATGAAAAACTGTTTTTT
V gene: TRBV6-1; CDR3 length: 12; D gene: -; clone size: many; J gene: TRBJ1-2; CDR3 protein: CASSASDYGYTF; CDR3 DNA: TGTGCCAGCAGTGCGAGTGACTATGGCTACACCTTC
V gene: TRBV20-1; CDR3 length: 15; D gene: -; clone size: many; J gene: TRBJ1-2; CDR3 protein: CSAKPVGRSNYGYTF; CDR3 DNA: TGCAGTGCTAAACCGGTCGGAAGGTCGAACTATGGCTACACCTTC
V gene: TRBV7-8; CDR3 length: 17; D gene: -; clone size: many; J gene: TRBJ2-3; CDR3 protein: CASSLIVANREVDTQYF; CDR3 DNA: TGTGCCAGCAGCTTAATCGTAGCGAACAGGGAGGTAGATACGCAGTATTTT
V gene: TRBV5-1; CDR3 length: 14; D gene: -; clone size: few; J gene: TRBJ1-1; CDR3 protein: CASSLEAGITEAFF; CDR3 DNA: TGCGCCAGCAGCTTGGAGGCAGGGATCACTGAAGCTTTCTTT
V gene: TRBV15; CDR3 length: 16; D gene: -; clone size: few; J gene: TRBJ2-6; CDR3 protein: CATSSGPEGGANVLTF; CDR3 DNA: TGTGCCACCAGCAGCGGGCCGGAAGGTGGGGCCAACGTCCTGACTTTC